This is a list of T cell receptor beta chains from one sample in a study of CD8+ T cells in alopecia areata. TCRdb keeps only in-frame clones here, not all; method: immunoSEQ multiplex PCR. The repertoire holds about 210,000 clones, with 35% to 45% as singletons. The material was CD4+ T cells sorted from blood, obtained at approximately week 30, from a patient treated with tofacitinib. All receptors derive from a human donor with alopecia areata. Both conserved end residues are part of each CDR3. A D gene is named only where the DNA matches it firmly. Size is stated for part of the rows, as once, few or many counts, or as a class when the clone is expanded.

size: NA
J: TRBJ1-1
D: NA
V: TRBV18
DNA: TGTGCCAGCTCACCACAGGACACTGAAGCTTTCTTT
CDR3: CASSPQDTEAFF

size: NA
J: TRBJ1-1
D: NA
V: TRBV5-8
DNA: TGTGCCAGCAGCTTGGTGAGGCCGGCGAGCACTGAAGCTTTCTTT
CDR3: CASSLVRPASTEAFF

size: NA
J: TRBJ2-7
D: TRBD2
V: TRBV11-2
DNA: TGTGCCAGCAGCTTAGGTCATCGGCTAGCGGGAGCTGGATCCTACGAGCAGTACTTC
CDR3: CASSLGHRLAGAGSYEQYF

size: NA
J: TRBJ2-7
D: TRBD2
V: TRBV5-1
DNA: TGCGCCAGCAGCCTTACTAGCGGCTCTACCTACGAGCAGTACTTC
CDR3: CASSLTSGSTYEQYF

size: few
J: TRBJ2-5
D: NA
V: TRBV6-1
DNA: TGTGCCAGCTCTGGTCTCCAAGAGACCCAGTACTTC
CDR3: CASSGLQETQYF

size: NA
J: TRBJ1-5
D: NA
V: TRBV19
DNA: TGTGCCAGTAGTTCCCTGGGGGGAGGCAATCAGCCCCAGCATTTT
CDR3: CASSSLGGGNQPQHF

size: NA
J: TRBJ2-3
D: NA
V: TRBV5-1
DNA: TGCGCCAGCAGCTCAACTGGGGGGGGCCCCACAGATACGCAGTATTTT
CDR3: CASSSTGGGPTDTQYF

size: NA
J: TRBJ1-1
D: NA
V: TRBV30
DNA: TGTGCCTGGAGATCACAGGGAAAGGGGTTGAACACTGAAGCTTTCTTT
CDR3: CAWRSQGKGLNTEAFF

size: NA
J: TRBJ1-5
D: NA
V: TRBV7-9
DNA: TGTGCCAGCGCCCCGTTTGTCGAAGGGGGAGCCCAGCATTTT
CDR3: CASAPFVEGGAQHF

size: NA
J: TRBJ1-3
D: NA
V: TRBV7-9
DNA: TGTGCCAGCAGCTTACAAAACTCTGGAAACACCATATATTTT
CDR3: CASSLQNSGNTIYF

size: NA
J: TRBJ2-7
D: NA
V: TRBV7-2
DNA: TGTGCCAGCAGCCCCCTCGGCACGAGCTCCTACGAGCAGTACTTC
CDR3: CASSPLGTSSYEQYF

size: NA
J: TRBJ2-7
D: TRBD1
V: TRBV25-1
DNA: TGTGCCAGCGGACAGGCGTTAACCTACGAGCAGTACTTC
CDR3: CASGQALTYEQYF

size: NA
J: TRBJ1-1
D: NA
V: TRBV7-3
DNA: TGTGCCAGCAGCTGGGACGGGAACACTGAAGCTTTCTTT
CDR3: CASSWDGNTEAFF

size: NA
J: TRBJ2-2
D: NA
V: TRBV6-5
DNA: TGTGCCAGCAGTTACGGACGGCGGAACACCGGGGAGCTGTTTTTT
CDR3: CASSYGRRNTGELFF

size: NA
J: TRBJ1-4
D: TRBD1
V: TRBV5-1
DNA: TGCGCCAGCAGCGTGGACAGGGGAAGGGCTAATGAAAAACTGTTTTTT
CDR3: CASSVDRGRANEKLFF

size: few
J: TRBJ2-3
D: TRBD1
V: TRBV9
DNA: TGTGCCAGCAGCACAGGGGGCCTAGATACGCAGTATTTT
CDR3: CASSTGGLDTQYF

size: NA
J: TRBJ2-1
D: TRBD2
V: TRBV7-9
DNA: TGTGCCAGCAGTCTCCTTAGCGGGGGGCAAGCCAATGAGCAGTTCTTC
CDR3: CASSLLSGGQANEQFF

size: few
J: TRBJ1-5
D: NA
V: TRBV6-6
DNA: TGTGCCAGCAGTTACGGAAGCAATCAGCCCCAGCATTTT
CDR3: CASSYGSNQPQHF

size: NA
J: TRBJ2-2
D: NA
V: TRBV2
DNA: TGTGCCAGCAGTGAGTTACCTAGGACCGGGGAGCTGTTTTTT
CDR3: CASSELPRTGELFF

size: few
J: TRBJ2-2
D: NA
V: TRBV5-5
DNA: TGTGCCAGCAGCTTGGGGGCCGAGAAGTCCGGGGAGCTGTTTTTT
CDR3: CASSLGAEKSGELFF

size: NA
J: TRBJ2-7
D: NA
V: TRBV7-8
DNA: TGTGCCAGCAGCTTAGGCGGGAATACCTACGAGCAGTACTTC
CDR3: CASSLGGNTYEQYF

size: few
J: TRBJ2-7
D: TRBD2
V: TRBV6-5
DNA: TGTGCCAGCAGTCGGAGCGGGAGCCTCTCCTACGAGCAGTACTTC
CDR3: CASSRSGSLSYEQYF

size: NA
J: TRBJ1-6
D: TRBD1
V: TRBV2
DNA: TGTGCCAGCATCCCGAGAGCAGGGGGAAGCTCACCCCTCCACTTT
CDR3: CASIPRAGGSSPLHF

size: NA
J: TRBJ2-7
D: TRBD1
V: TRBV2
DNA: TGTGCCAGCAGTGGGACAGGGGGATCCCACGAGCAGTACTTC
CDR3: CASSGTGGSHEQYF

size: NA
J: TRBJ2-4
D: NA
V: TRBV15
DNA: TGTGCCACCAGCAGCCTGTTGCGGTCGATTCAGTACTTC
CDR3: CATSSLLRSIQYF

size: NA
J: TRBJ2-5
D: NA
V: TRBV5-1
DNA: TGCGCCAGCAGCTTCGGACACCTTCAAGAGACCCAGTACTTC
CDR3: CASSFGHLQETQYF

size: few
J: TRBJ1-1
D: TRBD1
V: TRBV5-1
DNA: TGCGCCAGCAGCCTGATCAGGGGGACTGAAGCTTTCTTT
CDR3: CASSLIRGTEAFF

size: few
J: TRBJ2-4
D: NA
V: TRBV2
DNA: TGTGCCAGCAACAGGGAAGAGAAAAACATTCAGTACTTC
CDR3: CASNREEKNIQYF

size: few
J: TRBJ1-1
D: NA
V: TRBV9
DNA: TGTGCCAGCAGCCCCGAGGGGTGGACTGAAGCTTTCTTT
CDR3: CASSPEGWTEAFF

size: NA
J: TRBJ1-1
D: NA
V: TRBV6-1
DNA: TGTGCCAGCAGTGAGATGGTGAACACTGAAGCTTTCTTT
CDR3: CASSEMVNTEAFF

size: few
J: TRBJ1-2
D: TRBD1
V: TRBV27
DNA: TGTGCCAGCAAGTCTTCCACCGGGACAGGGGCCCGTTGGACCTTC
CDR3: CASKSSTGTGARWTF

size: NA
J: TRBJ2-7
D: TRBD1
V: TRBV6-1
DNA: TGTGCCAGCAGGATGTTACAGGGGGCATTCCACGAGCAGTACTTC
CDR3: CASRMLQGAFHEQYF

size: NA
J: TRBJ2-3
D: TRBD2
V: TRBV5-1
DNA: TGCGCCAGCAGCCCTTTGACTAGCGGGGGCCGGGGAGATACGCAGTATTTT
CDR3: CASSPLTSGGRGDTQYF

size: few
J: TRBJ2-2
D: NA
V: TRBV7-6
DNA: TGTGCCAGCAGCCTATACGGGACACCGAACACCGGGGAGCTGTTTTTT
CDR3: CASSLYGTPNTGELFF

size: NA
J: TRBJ1-1
D: NA
V: TRBV29-1
DNA: TGCAGCGTTGAAAATCGACATACATACACTGAAGCTTTCTTT
CDR3: CSVENRHTYTEAFF

size: NA
J: TRBJ2-7
D: NA
V: TRBV9
DNA: TGTGCCAGCAGCGTAGGCGGTTTGGCGGCGACCTACGAGCAGTACTTC
CDR3: CASSVGGLAATYEQYF

size: few
J: TRBJ2-1
D: NA
V: TRBV25-1
DNA: TGTGCCAGCAGCTTATACAATGAGCAGTTCTTC
CDR3: CASSLYNEQFF

size: NA
J: TRBJ2-3
D: TRBD2
V: TRBV29-1
DNA: TGCAGCGTTGATAGGCTAGCGGGACAGCAGGGTACGCAGTATTTT
CDR3: CSVDRLAGQQGTQYF

size: NA
J: TRBJ2-5
D: NA
V: TRBV30
DNA: TGTGCCTGGAGTCCGCCGGGGCGGGAGACCCAGTACTTC
CDR3: CAWSPPGRETQYF

size: NA
J: TRBJ2-7
D: NA
V: TRBV7-9
DNA: TGTGCCAGCAGCTTAACTGGGACGGTTTACGAGCAGTACTTC
CDR3: CASSLTGTVYEQYF

size: NA
J: TRBJ1-2
D: NA
V: TRBV6-5
DNA: TGTGCCAGCAGTCCACGGGGGTTCGATGGCTACACCTTC
CDR3: CASSPRGFDGYTF

size: NA
J: TRBJ1-5
D: TRBD1
V: TRBV19
DNA: TGTGCCAGTAGCGGACAGGGTAGTCAGCCCCAGCATTTT
CDR3: CASSGQGSQPQHF

size: few
J: TRBJ1-1
D: NA
V: TRBV29-1
DNA: TGCAGCGTTTCAGGGTTTAGCACTGAAGCTTTCTTT
CDR3: CSVSGFSTEAFF

size: few
J: TRBJ2-2
D: NA
V: TRBV7-9
DNA: TGTGCCAGCAGTTTTGGACAGCCGAACACCGGGGAGCTGTTTTTT
CDR3: CASSFGQPNTGELFF

size: few
J: TRBJ1-3
D: NA
V: TRBV5-5
DNA: TGTGCCAGCAGCTTCCCCGGGGGCGCGGGCGGAAACACCATATATTTT
CDR3: CASSFPGGAGGNTIYF

size: NA
J: TRBJ1-5
D: TRBD1
V: TRBV7-9
DNA: TGTGCCAGCAGCCCTTGGACAGGGGGGGGAAATCAGCCCCAGCATTTT
CDR3: CASSPWTGGGNQPQHF

size: NA
J: TRBJ1-5
D: TRBD1
V: TRBV5-1
DNA: TGCGCCAGCAGCAAGGGACAGGAGAATCAGCCCCAGCATTTT
CDR3: CASSKGQENQPQHF

size: NA
J: TRBJ2-5
D: NA
V: TRBV5-1
DNA: TGCGCCAGCAGTTACATCGGGTCTCAAGAGACCCAGTACTTC
CDR3: CASSYIGSQETQYF

size: few
J: TRBJ2-6
D: TRBD1
V: TRBV5-5
DNA: TGTGCCAGCAGCTTGGCAGGGGGCACTGGGGCCAACGTCCTGACTTTC
CDR3: CASSLAGGTGANVLTF

size: few
J: TRBJ1-2
D: NA
V: TRBV7-2
DNA: TGTGCCAGCAGCTCACCAAGGGGTGGCTACACCTTC
CDR3: CASSSPRGGYTF

size: NA
J: TRBJ1-1
D: NA
V: TRBV30
DNA: TGTGCCTGGAGGGGGGACGGACTCATGAACACTGAAGCTTTCTTT
CDR3: CAWRGDGLMNTEAFF

size: NA
J: TRBJ2-3
D: TRBD2
V: TRBV4-1
DNA: TGCGCCAGCAGCCAAGATACGCCTAGCGGGAGGCATGATACGCAGTATTTT
CDR3: CASSQDTPSGRHDTQYF